This TCR beta chain was recovered during a study of blood T cell repertoires in COVID-19 (TCRdb year 2020). Regarding the complete study: Samples from collaborators originated in the United States, Italy and Spain and spanned both the acute and convalescent phases of COVID-19. The material from the prospective study consisted of cDNA or gDNA derived from T cells, B-cell-depleted T cells, or PBMCs. The dataset comprised deeply sampled blood TCRbeta repertoires from subjects exposed to, actively infected with, or recovered from COVID-19. The repertoires were made available in a free public database intended to serve as a resource for research on the immune response to SARS-CoV-2. Samples came from the ongoing ImmuneRACE study (first 160 participants) plus 1,254 subjects from 6 global collaborators. Nearly every sample came with metadata listing a de-identified subject ID, COVID-19 status, age in years and sex. Where available, HLA class I and class II types were taken from metadata supplied by the sample provider and were not determined by assay-based typing.

Results and caveats for the whole study, not just this receptor: The amount of clinical and demographic metadata varied by source and participant and was provided uncurated.

Regarding this clone: Its antigen is not yet known. No qualities accompany the bases; no much larger clone lies one base away.

The collaborating institutions used their own protocols to collect whole blood in K2EDTA tubes. For TCRbeta analysis, collaborators shipped samples in one of three forms: frozen whole blood, isolated PBMCs, or DNA extracted from either of those sample types. From the germline V gene (reference sequence), CDR1 is LGHDT and CDR2 is YNNKEL. The CDR3 goes from the cysteine to the phenylalanine over 15 residues. CDR3 DNA only is kept here, 45 bases in frame from base 1. V is reduced by 2 bases and J by 2 bases, leaving a spacing of 10 bases between them. TCRbeta CDR3 regions were amplified from genomic DNA using the immunoSEQ Assay, a bias-controlled multiplex PCR. As for the authors' bioinformatics: Within the assay, amplification of reference gene primers was used to estimate how many nucleated cells each sample contained. To quantify the absolute abundance of each unique TCRbeta CDR3 rearrangement, sequence reads were collapsed and filtered. For each sample, productive Simpson clonality was calculated as the square root of Simpson's diversity index across productive rearrangements. The clones in this table, taken by TCRdb from immuneACCESS, are in-frame only. Not every clone is retained; where verified, under half of the shortfall comes from an unresolved V gene, and the cause of the rest is unknown. Clone size and the V and J calls come from that table; the DNA yielded D and trimming. Counted in this sample were 140,000 to 150,000 clones; about 84% of them appeared once. The ten largest clones take up under 15% of the sample.

Material: peripheral blood. The receptor comes from a man between 60 and 70 years old with active or convalescent COVID-19. The rearrangement joined TRBV3-1 (or the pseudogene TRBV3-2) to TRBJ2-1; matching of 5 bases hints at TRBD1 as the D gene. The CDR3 protein is CASSQMDTPYNEQFF. At the DNA level, the sequence is TGTGCCAGCAGCCAAATGGACACTCCCTACAATGAGCAGTTCTTC.